The 6 T cell receptor beta chains below come from one sample, sequenced in a study of blood T cell repertoires in COVID-19. Profiled with immunoSEQ multiplex PCR; TCRdb holds only in-frame clones, not every one. The table shows fewer than 350,000 clones, with approximately 84% occurring only once. The sequenced sample was peripheral blood. Receptor source: a woman aged 25 to 45 who had recovered from COVID-19.

This chain connects TRBV28 to TRBJ1-1; D is undetermined. The CDR3 has 11 amino acids. The V end was cut by 7 bases, the J end by 0 bases, with 3 bases between. CDR1 and CDR2 (germline): MDHEN, SYDVKM. This CDR3 is CASTMNTEAFF. The CDR3 coding sequence is TGTGCCAGCACCATGAACACTGAAGCTTTCTTT. Looking up the rest from reference TRBV28 and TRBJ1-1 gives the full variable domain: DVKVTQSSRYLVKRTGEKVFLECVQDMDHENMFWYRQDPGLGLRLIYFSYDVKMKEKGDIPEGYSVSREKKERFSLILESASTNQTSMYLCASTMNTEAFFGQGTRLTVV.

The V call is TRBV6-6, the J call TRBJ1-6; D is unresolved. The V end lost 2 bases, the J end lost 7 bases, and 9 bases lay between the germline ends. Looked up from germline, CDR1 is MNHNY and CDR2 is SVGAGI (reference sequence). This CDR3 has 14 amino acids. CDR3 sequence: CASSYDIRNSPLHF. In DNA, the CDR3 is TGTGCCAGCAGTTACGACATTAGGAATTCACCCCTCCACTTT.

The chain carries TRBV7-2 and TRBJ1-2; 7 bases line up with TRBD1. The CDR3 totals 13 residues. With 7 bases clipped from V and 9 bases from J, the junction kept 11 bases outside the gene matches. The V gene's germline CDR1 is SGHTA and CDR2 FQGNSA. As DNA, the CDR3 is TGTGCCAGCACCCAGCCTATACAGGGGAGCTACACCTTC. It specifies CASTQPIQGSYTF.

This rearrangement joins TRBV5-1 to TRBJ2-5; 11 positions match TRBD2. The CDR3 has 15 residues. From germline, CDR1 is SGHRS and CDR2 YFSETQ. Trimming took 4 bases from V and 1 from J; bases not matched to a gene: 3. The CDR3 nucleotides read TGCGCCAGCAGCCACGGGACTAGCGGCCAAGAGACCCAGTACTTC. This sequence encodes CASSHGTSGQETQYF.

CDR3 protein: CASSLAEVVTNTGELFF. CDR3 in DNA: TGCGCCAGCAGCTTGGCCGAGGTGGTGACGAACACCGGGGAGCTGTTTTTT. The chain carries TRBV5-1 and TRBJ2-2; D is ambiguous. This CDR3 region has 17 residues. Trimming left V 0 bases short and J 0 bases short, with 12 bases between. The germline gives CDR1 SGHRS, CDR2 YFSETQ.

The chain has TRBV7-2 and TRBJ2-1; 10 bases match TRBD1. This CDR3 has 14 amino acids. J lost 2 bases, V lost 8 bases, and 3 bases had no gene match. Germline V gene lookup returns CDR1 SGHTA and CDR2 FQGNSA. CDR3 amino acids: CASSGQGAYNEQFF. As DNA, the CDR3 is TGTGCCAGCTCCGGACAGGGGGCCTACAATGAGCAGTTCTTC.